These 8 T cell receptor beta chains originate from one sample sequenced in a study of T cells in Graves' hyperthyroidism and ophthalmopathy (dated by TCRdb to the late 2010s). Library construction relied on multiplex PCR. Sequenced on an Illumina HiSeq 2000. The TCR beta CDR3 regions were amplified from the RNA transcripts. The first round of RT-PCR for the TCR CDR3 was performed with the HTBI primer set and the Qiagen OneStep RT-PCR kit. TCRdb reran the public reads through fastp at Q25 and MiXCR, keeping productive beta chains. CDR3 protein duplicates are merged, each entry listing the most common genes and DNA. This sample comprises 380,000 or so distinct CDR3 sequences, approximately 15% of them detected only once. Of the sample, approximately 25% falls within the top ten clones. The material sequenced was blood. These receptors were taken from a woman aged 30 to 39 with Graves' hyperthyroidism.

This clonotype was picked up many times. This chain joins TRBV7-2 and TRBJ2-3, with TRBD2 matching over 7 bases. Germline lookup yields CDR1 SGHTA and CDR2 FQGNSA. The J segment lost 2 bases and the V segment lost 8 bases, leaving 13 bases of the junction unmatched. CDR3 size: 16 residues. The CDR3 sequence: CASPPGTTLSTDTQYF. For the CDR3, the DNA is TGTGCCAGCCCCCCGGGGACTACCTTATCCACAGATACGCAGTATTTT.

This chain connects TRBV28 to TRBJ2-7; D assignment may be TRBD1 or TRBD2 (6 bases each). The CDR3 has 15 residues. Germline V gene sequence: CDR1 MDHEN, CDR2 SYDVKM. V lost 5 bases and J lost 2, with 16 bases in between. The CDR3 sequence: CASSKGGRIPYEQYF. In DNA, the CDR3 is TGTGCCAGCAGTAAGGGGGGAAGGATCCCCTACGAGCAGTACTTC.

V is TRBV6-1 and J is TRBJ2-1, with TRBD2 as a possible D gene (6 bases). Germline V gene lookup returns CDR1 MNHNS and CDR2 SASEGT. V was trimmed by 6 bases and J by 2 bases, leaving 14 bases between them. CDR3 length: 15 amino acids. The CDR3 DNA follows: TGTGCCAGCAGCCAGCGGGTAGGGACCTACAATGAGCAGTTCTTC. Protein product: CASSQRVGTYNEQFF.

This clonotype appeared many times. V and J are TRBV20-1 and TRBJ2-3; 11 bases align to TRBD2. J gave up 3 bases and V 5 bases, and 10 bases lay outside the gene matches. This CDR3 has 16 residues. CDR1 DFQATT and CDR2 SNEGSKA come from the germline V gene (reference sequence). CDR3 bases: TGCAGTGCTGAAGGTCATAGCGGGAGGGAGACAGATACGCAGTATTTT. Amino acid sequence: CSAEGHSGRETDTQYF.

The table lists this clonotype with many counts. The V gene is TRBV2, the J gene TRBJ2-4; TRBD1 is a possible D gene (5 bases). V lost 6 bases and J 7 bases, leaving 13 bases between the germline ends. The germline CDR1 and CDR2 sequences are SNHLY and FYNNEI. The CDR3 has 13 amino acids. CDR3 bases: TGTGCCAGCAGGGTAGGCTCAGGGAACATTCAGTACTTC. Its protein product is CASRVGSGNIQYF.

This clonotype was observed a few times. The CDR3 loop is CASSLPTGDEKLFF. The CDR3 DNA follows: TGTGCCAGCAGCTTACCGACAGGGGACGAAAAACTGTTTTTT. This chain uses TRBV7-9 with TRBJ1-4; 8 nucleotides match TRBD1. CDR1 SEHNR and CDR2 FQNEAQ come from the germline V gene (reference sequence). Trimming took 2 bases from V and 8 from J; bases not matched to a gene: 4. The CDR3 is 14 amino acids. Looking up the rest from reference TRBV7-9 and TRBJ1-4 gives the full variable domain: DTGVSQNPRHKITKRGQNVTFRCDPISEHNRLYWYRQTLGQGPEFLTYFQNEAQLEKSRLLSDRFSAERPKGSFSTLEIQRTEQGDSAMYLCASSLPTGDEKLFFGSGTQLSVL.

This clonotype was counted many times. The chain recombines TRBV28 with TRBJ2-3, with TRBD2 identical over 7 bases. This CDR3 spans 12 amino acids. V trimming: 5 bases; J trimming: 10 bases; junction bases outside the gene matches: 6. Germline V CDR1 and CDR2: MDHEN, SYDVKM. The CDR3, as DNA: TGTGCCAGCAGTCCGATAGCGGGCGCGCAGTATTTT. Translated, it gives CASSPIAGAQYF.

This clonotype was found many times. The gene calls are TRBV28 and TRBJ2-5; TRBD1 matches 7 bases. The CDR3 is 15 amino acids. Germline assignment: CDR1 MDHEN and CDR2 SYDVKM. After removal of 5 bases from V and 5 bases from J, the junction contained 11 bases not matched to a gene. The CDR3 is CASSPLRDSSETQYF. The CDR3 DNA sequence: TGTGCCAGCAGTCCACTCCGGGACAGCAGTGAGACCCAGTACTTC.